A selection of T cell receptor beta chains follows, all from one sample in a study of blood T cell repertoires in COVID-19. Generated by immunoSEQ multiplex PCR, the TCRdb table keeps only in-frame clones and is missing some. Here the sample spans 90,000 to 100,000 clones, approximately 84% being singletons. The sample taken for sequencing was peripheral blood. The receptors derive from a man aged 65-85 years with acute or convalescent COVID-19. The CDR3 runs from the conserved cysteine through the conserved F or W.

V	CDR3
TRBV5-1	CASNLDRAGSNEQFF
TRBV27	CASRIATNEKLFF
TRBV4-2	CASSQDLDSGRGNEQFF
TRBV19	CASSKGTSSFSTDTQYF
TRBV10-3	CAISERTDYGYTF
TRBV11-3	CASSSYQPQHF
TRBV5-4	CASSSAGTALPYTF
TRBV5-1	CASSGAGNTEAFF
TRBV9	CASSVGGASNEQYF
TRBV2	CASRDDRGSYNEQFF
TRBV11-3	CASSLTRLAETQYF
TRBV19	CASEKAGGLSSYNEQFF
TRBV10-3	CAISESGSNTEAFF
TRBV4-3	CASSLVNGGDNEQFF
TRBV9	CASSATSGGAGEQFF
TRBV30	CAWLPGVGTEAFF
TRBV29-1	CSVRAGTLETQYF
TRBV27	CASSTGTSGRATGELFF
TRBV25-1	CASSEWTSGRSYNEQFF
TRBV7-2	CASSLDRASYGYTF
TRBV6-5	CASQRARVSYEQYF
TRBV30	CAWSRGVSNQPQHF
TRBV27	CASSWGTGYQPQHF
TRBV11-2	CASSLGTAGNTIYF
TRBV9	CASSVSPGTGGGYNEQFF